The 15 T cell receptor beta chains listed next were all sequenced from one sample in a study of control samples from healthy donors and cancer patients (TCRdb year 2020). The receptor library was made with the immunoSEQ multiplex PCR assay. Drawn from immuneACCESS, this table holds only the in-frame rearrangements with V and J called that TCRdb kept. Clones are partly lost; checked studies trace under half to an unresolved V gene and leave the rest unexplained. The sample profile shows some 100,000 clones; 93% of them were found once. Of the sample, 8% to 9.5% falls within the top ten clones. Input material: blood. These TCRs come from a man aged 18 to 29 in good health.

Only one count was recorded for this clone. This chain links TRBV15 with TRBJ2-7; D perhaps matches TRBD1 (5 bases). The CDR3 has 15 residues. Deletions cut 3 bases from V and 0 bases from J, with 12 bases between. The germline V gene encodes CDR1 LNHNV and CDR2 YYDKDF (reference sequence). This CDR3 is CATSRTDSSSYEQYF. The CDR3 coding sequence is TGTGCCACCAGCAGGACAGACAGCAGCTCCTACGAGCAGTACTTC.

This clone appeared a single time. The chain carries TRBV12-3 or TRBV12-4 and TRBJ1-1, with D perhaps matching TRBD1 (5 bases). The germline V and J ends were trimmed by 7 bases and 1 base, with 10 bases remaining between them. This CDR3 spans 13 amino acids. In DNA form, the CDR3 reads TGTGCCAGCATCAATACAGGGAACACTGAAGCTTTCTTT. Translated: CASINTGNTEAFF.

This clone was seen a handful of times. V is TRBV5-1 and J is TRBJ1-4; D not certain. The germline CDR1 and CDR2 sequences are SGHRS and YFSETQ. The V end was cut by 0 bases, the J end by 10 bases, with 13 bases between. The CDR3 has 14 amino acids. The CDR3 coding sequence is TGCGCCAGCAGCTTGGGTCTCCTCGTCCGAAAACTGTTTTTT. Residues: CASSLGLLVRKLFF.

The chain couples TRBV4-3 to TRBJ1-4; D unresolved. Germline V gene sequence: CDR1 LGHNA, CDR2 YSLEER. There are 17 residues in the CDR3. V lost 0 bases, J lost 4 bases, and 15 bases lay in between. CDR3 DNA sequence: TGCGCCAGCAGCCAAGATCCTAGGGTCTGGGGTAATGAAAAACTGTTTTTT. Translated: CASSQDPRVWGNEKLFF.

V gene TRBV14 combines with J gene TRBJ2-2; tentatively, D is TRBD1 (6 bases). The V end lost 5 bases, the J end lost 6 bases, and 13 bases lay between the germline ends. This CDR3 has 14 amino acids. From germline, CDR1 is SGHDN and CDR2 FVKESK. This chain's CDR3 is CASSMGARSGELFF. CDR3 nucleotide sequence: TGTGCCAGCAGCATGGGGGCGCGATCCGGGGAGCTGTTTTTT.

The V gene is TRBV4-1, the J gene TRBJ1-6, with 7 bases that match TRBD1. The CDR3 is 16 residues long. Germline CDR1 MGHRA, CDR2 YSYEKL. J gave up 2 bases and V 3 bases, and 4 bases lay outside the gene matches. In DNA form, the CDR3 reads TGCGCCAGCAGCCACCTGGGACAGACCTATAATTCACCCCTCCACTTT. Its protein is CASSHLGQTYNSPLHF.

The genes are TRBV27 and TRBJ1-6; D is unresolved. From germline, CDR1 is MNHEY and CDR2 SMNVEV (reference sequence). This CDR3 has 14 amino acids. V was shortened by 5 bases and J by 9 bases, with 14 bases between the two germline ends. This CDR3 is CASSPTSSGSPLHF. Here the CDR3 DNA reads TGTGCCAGCAGTCCGACCAGTTCCGGTTCACCCCTCCACTTT.

The V call is TRBV27, the J call TRBJ2-7; the D gene is possibly TRBD2 (6 bases). This CDR3 comprises 12 residues. With 4 bases removed from V and 6 bases from J, the gap between germline ends came to 10 bases. CDR1 is MNHEY, CDR2 SMNVEV, per germline (reference sequence). The CDR3 reads CASSYPGAEQYF. DNA for the CDR3: TGTGCCAGCAGTTATCCGGGAGCCGAGCAGTACTTC.

The V call is TRBV18, the J call TRBJ1-3, with 11 bases lining up with TRBD1. J was trimmed by 2 bases and V by 3 bases; bases with no gene match: 6. This CDR3 has 17 amino acids. The germline V gene encodes CDR1 KGHSH and CDR2 LQKENI. The CDR3 region has the DNA TGTGCCAGCTCACCCCGGACAGGGGGCGCGACTGGAAACACCATATATTTT. Protein sequence: CASSPRTGGATGNTIYF. The whole variable domain, filled in from reference TRBV18 and TRBJ1-3, reads NAGVMQNPRHLVRRRGQEARLRCSPMKGHSHVYWYRQLPEEGLKFMVYLQKENIIDESGMPKERFSAEFPKEGPSILRIQQVVRGDSAAYFCASSPRTGGATGNTIYFGEGSWLTVV.

Many counts were recorded for this clone. The chain joins TRBV6-5 to TRBJ2-1; 9 bases align to TRBD1. Per germline, CDR1 MNHEY and CDR2 SVGAGI. With V trimmed by 7 bases and J by 2 bases, 6 bases remained unmatched. The CDR3 spans 15 residues. The chain's CDR3 is CASKARDRAYNEQFF. The CDR3 region has the DNA TGTGCCAGCAAAGCCCGGGACAGGGCCTACAATGAGCAGTTCTTC.

This rearrangement joins TRBV27 to TRBJ1-1, with D unresolved. V lost 0 bases and J 1 base, leaving 6 bases between the germline ends. CDR1 and CDR2 from the germline V gene are MNHEY and SMNVEV (reference sequence). This CDR3 region has 14 residues. CDR3 bases: TGTGCCAGCAGTTTATCCCCAGCGAACACTGAAGCTTTCTTT. This encodes CASSLSPANTEAFF.

This chain uses TRBV6-5 with TRBJ1-4, with no clear D. The germline V and J ends were trimmed by 5 bases and 3 bases, with 4 bases remaining between them. Germline V CDR1 and CDR2: MNHEY, SVGAGI. The CDR3 is made up of 12 amino acids. The DNA for the CDR3 is TGTGCCAGCAGTCCATCTAATGAAAAACTGTTTTTT. It is translated as CASSPSNEKLFF.

The chain links TRBV6-1 to TRBJ2-6; no clear D gene. With 2 bases removed from V and 4 bases from J, the gap between germline ends came to 15 bases. Germline CDR1 is MNHNS and CDR2 is SASEGT. The CDR3 spans 17 residues. CDR3 sequence: CASSELRLGKGANVLTF. CDR3 bases: TGTGCCAGCAGTGAACTCCGACTGGGTAAGGGGGCCAACGTCCTGACTTTC.

This rearrangement joins TRBV9 to TRBJ1-3; D not certain. The V gene lost 3 bases and the J gene lost 4 bases, with 8 bases spanning the gap. The CDR3 is 13 amino acids. From germline, CDR1 is SGDLS and CDR2 YYNGEE. Here the CDR3 DNA reads TGTGCCAGCAGCGGGATGGTCGGAAACACCATATATTTT. It specifies CASSGMVGNTIYF.

The genes are TRBV21-1 and TRBJ1-2. TRBV21-1 is designated a pseudogene. This CDR3 spans 16 amino acids. CDR3 DNA sequence: TGTGCCAGCAGCAAGCGGCAGGAAAGAGGTGACTATGGCTACACCTTC. As protein: CASSKRQERGDYGYTF.